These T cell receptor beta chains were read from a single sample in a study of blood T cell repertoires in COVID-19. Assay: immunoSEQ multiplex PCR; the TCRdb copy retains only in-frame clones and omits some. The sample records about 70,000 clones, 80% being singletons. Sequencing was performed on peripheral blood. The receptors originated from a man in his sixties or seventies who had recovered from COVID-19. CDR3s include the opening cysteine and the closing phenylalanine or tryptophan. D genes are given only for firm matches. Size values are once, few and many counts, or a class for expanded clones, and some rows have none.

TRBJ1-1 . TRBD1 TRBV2 CASQGDTEAFF TGTGCCTCCCAGGGGGACACTGAAGCTTTCTTT
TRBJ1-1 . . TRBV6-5 CASSSVGDTEAFF TGTGCCAGCAGTTCCGTAGGGGACACTGAAGCTTTCTTT
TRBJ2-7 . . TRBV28 CASRPPGGEQYF TGTGCCAGCAGGCCCCCCGGAGGTGAGCAGTACTTC
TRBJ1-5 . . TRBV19 CASSATTGAYSNQPQHF TGTGCCAGTAGCGCCACCACAGGAGCATATAGCAATCAGCCCCAGCATTTT
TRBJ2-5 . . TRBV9 CASSYPQGGQETQYF TGTGCCAGCAGTTATCCTCAGGGGGGTCAGGAGACCCAGTACTTC
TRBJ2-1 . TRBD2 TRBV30 CAWKGTSGSGGEQFF TGTGCCTGGAAAGGGACTAGCGGGAGCGGTGGTGAGCAGTTCTTC
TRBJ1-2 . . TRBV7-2 CASSLGLVPYGYTF TGTGCCAGCAGCTTAGGTTTAGTCCCCTATGGCTACACCTTC
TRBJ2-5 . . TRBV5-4 CASSPGSRGFQETQYF TGTGCCAGCAGCCCAGGCTCGCGGGGTTTTCAAGAGACCCAGTACTTC
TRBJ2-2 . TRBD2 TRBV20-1 CSASVASGRAGELFF TGCAGTGCTAGTGTGGCTAGCGGGAGGGCCGGGGAGCTGTTTTTT
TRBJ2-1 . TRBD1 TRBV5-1 CASNRDLTGGNNEQFF TGCGCCAGCAACCGGGACCTGACAGGGGGCAACAATGAGCAGTTCTTC
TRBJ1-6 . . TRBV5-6 CASSFWRDSPLHF TGTGCCAGCAGCTTCTGGAGGGATTCACCCCTCCACTTT
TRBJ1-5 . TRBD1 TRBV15 CATSKQGKGNQPQHF TGTGCCACCAGCAAACAGGGGAAGGGGAATCAGCCCCAGCATTTT
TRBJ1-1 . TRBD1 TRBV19 CASSIQGAGATTEAFF TGTGCCAGTAGTATACAGGGGGCAGGGGCGACTACTGAAGCTTTCTTT
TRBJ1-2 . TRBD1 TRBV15 CATSRPGTGVGYTF TGTGCCACCAGCAGGCCCGGGACAGGGGTTGGCTACACCTTC
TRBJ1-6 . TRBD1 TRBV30 CAWKWTGGDRFHF TGTGCCTGGAAATGGACAGGGGGCGACCGCTTTCACTTT
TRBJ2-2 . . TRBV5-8 CASSFFRGTGELFF TGTGCCAGCAGTTTTTTCAGGGGAACCGGGGAGCTGTTTTTT
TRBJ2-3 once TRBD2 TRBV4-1 CASSQRTSGGRTDTQYF TGCGCCAGCAGCCAGCGGACTAGCGGGGGGCGCACAGATACGCAGTATTTT
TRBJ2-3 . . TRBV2 CASSKQGTVTDTQYF TGTGCCAGCAGCAAACAGGGAACAGTTACAGATACGCAGTATTTT
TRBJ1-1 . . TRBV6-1 CASSEGSRNTEAFF TGTGCCAGCAGTGAGGGGAGTAGGAACACTGAAGCTTTCTTT
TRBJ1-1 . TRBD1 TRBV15 CATSRGGQDINTEAFF TGTGCCACCAGCAGAGGTGGACAGGACATTAACACTGAAGCTTTCTTT
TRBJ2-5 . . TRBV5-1 CASSLGGVMVAEQETQYF TGCGCCAGCAGCTTGGGGGGCGTCATGGTAGCGGAACAAGAGACCCAGTACTTC
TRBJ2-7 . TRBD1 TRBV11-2 CASSLDRGTGGYEQYF TGTGCCAGCAGCTTAGATCGGGGGACAGGGGGTTACGAGCAGTACTTC
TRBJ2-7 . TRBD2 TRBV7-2 CASSGGTSGAYEQYF TGTGCCAGCAGCGGGGGGACTAGCGGAGCCTACGAGCAGTACTTC
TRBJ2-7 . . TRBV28 CASRGADRPYEQYF TGTGCCAGCAGGGGGGCCGACAGGCCCTACGAGCAGTACTTC
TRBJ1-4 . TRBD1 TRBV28 CASRQGGQYEKLFF TGTGCCAGCAGACAAGGGGGCCAATATGAAAAACTGTTTTTT
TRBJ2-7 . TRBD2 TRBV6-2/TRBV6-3 CASSTMTSNSYEQYF TGTGCCAGCAGTACTATGACTAGCAACTCCTACGAGCAGTACTTC
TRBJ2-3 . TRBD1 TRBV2 CASRDRGPSDTQYF TGTGCCAGCAGGGACAGGGGGCCATCTGATACGCAGTATTTT
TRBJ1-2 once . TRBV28 CASRRPGVWGYTF TGTGCCAGCAGACGCCCCGGGGTATGGGGCTACACCTTC
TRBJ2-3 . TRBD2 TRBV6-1 CASSEEASGSTDTQYF TGTGCCAGCAGTGAGGAGGCTAGCGGGAGCACAGATACGCAGTATTTT
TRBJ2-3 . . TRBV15 CATSRDPGEADTQYF TGTGCCACCAGCAGAGATCCTGGGGAGGCAGATACGCAGTATTTT
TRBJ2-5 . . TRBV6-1 CASSETRIQETQYF TGTGCCAGCAGTGAAACCAGGATTCAAGAGACCCAGTACTTC
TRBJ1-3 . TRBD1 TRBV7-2 CASSSDLGQLYF TGTGCCAGCAGCTCCGACCTGGGACAGCTATATTTT
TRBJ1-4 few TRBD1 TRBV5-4 CASSSNRGIDEKLFF TGTGCCAGCAGCTCAAACAGGGGAATTGATGAAAAACTGTTTTTT
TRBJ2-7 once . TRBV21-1 CASSKGTGPNEQYF TGTGCCAGCAGCAAAGGGACAGGCCCTAACGAGCAGTACTTC
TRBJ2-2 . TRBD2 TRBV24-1 CATSEAGLAYDVTGELFF TGTGCCACCAGTGAAGCCGGACTAGCGTACGATGTCACCGGGGAGCTGTTTTTT
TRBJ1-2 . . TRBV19 CASSVQGTTNYGYTF TGTGCCAGTAGCGTGCAGGGAACAACTAACTATGGCTACACCTTC
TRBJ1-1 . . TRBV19 CASSWGPGGRYTEAFF TGTGCCAGTAGTTGGGGCCCCGGGGGGAGATACACTGAAGCTTTCTTT
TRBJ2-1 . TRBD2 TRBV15 CATSRDGTSGYNEQFF TGTGCCACCAGCAGAGATGGGACTAGCGGCTACAATGAGCAGTTCTTC
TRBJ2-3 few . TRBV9 CASSAGLGETDTQYF TGTGCCAGCAGCGCCGGACTTGGTGAGACAGATACGCAGTATTTT
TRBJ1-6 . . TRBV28 CASSPPGVSNSPLHF TGTGCCAGCAGCCCCCCCGGGGTTAGCAATTCACCCCTCCACTTT
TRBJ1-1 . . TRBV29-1 CSVEDRTETEAFF TGCAGCGTTGAAGACCGGACAGAGACTGAAGCTTTCTTT
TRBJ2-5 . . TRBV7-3 CASSLNPRVGTQYF TGTGCCAGCAGCTTAAATCCCAGGGTTGGGACCCAGTACTTC
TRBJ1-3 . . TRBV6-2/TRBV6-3 CASRYGRSTIYF TGTGCCAGCAGATACGGCCGATCGACCATATATTTT
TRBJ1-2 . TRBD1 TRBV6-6 CASRRQGSDGYTF TGTGCCAGCAGGCGACAGGGGTCGGATGGCTACACCTTC
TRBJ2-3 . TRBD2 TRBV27 CASRWGAVTSGSTQYF TGTGCCAGCCGTTGGGGGGCGGTGACTAGCGGGAGTACGCAGTATTTT
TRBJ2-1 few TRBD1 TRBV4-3 CASSQDHRGHTFNEQFF TGCGCCAGCAGTCAAGATCATAGGGGGCACACCTTCAATGAGCAGTTCTTC
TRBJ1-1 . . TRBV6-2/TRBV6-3 CASSYSAGNTEAFF TGTGCCAGCAGTTACTCTGCGGGAAACACTGAAGCTTTCTTT
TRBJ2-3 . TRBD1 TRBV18 CASSPLGQGASDTQYF TGTGCCAGCTCACCGTTAGGACAGGGGGCTTCAGATACGCAGTATTTT
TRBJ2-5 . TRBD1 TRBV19 CASSRQGLSETQYF TGTGCCAGTAGTAGACAGGGGCTATCGGAGACCCAGTACTTC
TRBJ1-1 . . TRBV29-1 CSGWRRSALVF TGCAGCGGCTGGAGAAGGTCCGCGTTGGTCTTT
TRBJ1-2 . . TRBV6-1 CASSEAWGGSQYYGYTF TGTGCCAGCAGTGAAGCGTGGGGGGGCAGCCAGTACTATGGCTACACCTTC
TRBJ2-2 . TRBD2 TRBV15 CATSRDNLAAGELFF TGTGCCACCAGCAGAGATAACCTAGCGGCCGGGGAGCTGTTTTTT
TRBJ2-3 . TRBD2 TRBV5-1 CASSWGTSGSTDTQYF TGCGCCAGCAGCTGGGGGACTAGCGGGAGCACAGATACGCAGTATTTT
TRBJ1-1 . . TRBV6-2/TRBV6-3 CASSYSTGSLTEAFF TGTGCCAGCAGTTACTCGACCGGGTCTCTCACTGAAGCTTTCTTT
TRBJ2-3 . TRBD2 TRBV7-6 CASSLRRGGSTDTQYF TGTGCCAGCAGCTTACGGCGGGGGGGAAGCACAGATACGCAGTATTTT